These 28 T cell receptor beta chains share one sample of origin, sequenced in a study of immune cell composition in non-small cell lung cancer. Normal lung sampling was at least 3 cm from the tumour, as distant as possible. The method was immunoSEQ multiplex PCR; TCRdb's version includes in-frame clones alone and lacks a portion of them. The sample lists 5,300 or so clones; nearly 90% were seen once. Sequencing was done on a sample of non-adjacent lung tissue. These receptors were obtained from a human donor with non-small cell lung cancer. Some clones in this sample may be carry-over from other donors' samples.

Here the CDR3 reads CATTPTSGDGAQYF. For the CDR3, the DNA is TGTGCCACCACCCCGACTAGCGGCGATGGGGCCCAGTACTTC. The chain is built from TRBV6-5 and TRBJ2-5; 9 nucleotides agree with TRBD2. Germline V lookup: CDR1 MNHEY, CDR2 SVGAGI. The CDR3 length is 14 residues. V was clipped by 10 bases and J by 9 bases; unmatched bases: 15.

J is TRBJ2-1 and V is TRBV10-2; 11 bases line up with TRBD2. V lost 9 bases, J lost 1 base, and 17 bases stayed unmatched. The CDR3 runs to 19 residues. Looked up from germline, CDR1 is WSHSY and CDR2 is SAAADI. This chain's CDR3 is CASWTGLAGGQSSYNEQFF. The CDR3, as DNA: TGCGCCAGTTGGACAGGGCTAGCGGGAGGCCAGAGTTCCTACAATGAGCAGTTCTTC.

The V gene is TRBV28, the J gene TRBJ1-1, with TRBD1 matching over 7 bases. The V segment lost 6 bases and the J segment 6 bases; nucleotides outside the gene matches: 4. Germline CDR1 and CDR2: MDHEN and SYDVKM. The length of the CDR3 is 12 residues. CDR3 bases: TGTGCCAGCAGGGAGACAGGGTCTGAAGCTTTCTTT. Translating gives CASRETGSEAFF.

In its sample, this clone was seen once. This chain uses TRBV5-1 with TRBJ2-5, with 16 bases matching TRBD2. The germline V gene has CDR1 SGHRS and CDR2 YFSETQ. There are 16 residues in the CDR3. J gave up 5 bases and V 7 bases, and 8 bases lay outside the gene matches. CDR3 coding DNA: TGCGCCAGCTGCCCCGGGACTAGCGGGGGGGCGGAGACCCAGTACTTC. It translates to CASCPGTSGGAETQYF.

The chain is built from TRBV2 and TRBJ2-3; no firm D call. Germline V gene lookup returns CDR1 SNHLY and CDR2 FYNNEI. This CDR3 is built from 12 residues. V dropped 6 bases and J dropped 6 bases, with 10 bases sitting between them. CDR3 DNA sequence: TGTGCCAGCAGGGTCGACGGGGATACGCAGTATTTT. Residues: CASRVDGDTQYF. The whole variable domain, filled in from reference TRBV2 and TRBJ2-3, reads EPEVTQTPSHQVTQMGQEVILRCVPISNHLYFYWYRQILGQKVEFLVSFYNNEISEKSEIFDDQFSVERPDGSNFTLKIRSTKLEDSAMYFCASRVDGDTQYFGPGTRLTVL.

This chain connects TRBV12-5 to TRBJ1-1; D is unresolved. CDR1 is LGHNT and CDR2 is FRNRAP in the germline V gene. Trimming cost V 3 bases and J 1 base, with 6 bases left between them. CDR3 length equals 13 residues. The CDR3 DNA reads TGTGCTAGTGGTTTTTCAGGGAACACTGAAGCTTTCTTT. It is translated as CASGFSGNTEAFF.

The chain is built from TRBV7-2 and TRBJ2-3; 10 nucleotides match TRBD2. V shed 2 bases, J shed 2 bases, and the junction held 10 bases outside the gene matches. The CDR3 loop spans 18 amino acids. Germline CDR1 and CDR2: SGHTA and FQGNSA. CDR3 sequence: CASSLLLAGTGDTDTQYF. The DNA of the CDR3 is TGTGCCAGCAGCTTATTACTAGCGGGGACCGGTGACACAGATACGCAGTATTTT.

The chain has TRBV5-1 and TRBJ2-1; TRBD2 matches 7 bases. In germline, CDR1 is SGHRS, CDR2 YFSETQ. V lost 0 bases and J lost 12; bases outside the gene matches: 12. The CDR3 is 15 amino acids. The CDR3 nucleotides are TGCGCCAGCAGCTTGGATTGGCCCTACCCGGGAGGGCAGTTCTTC. This translates into CASSLDWPYPGGQFF.

The J gene is TRBJ1-2, the V gene TRBV27, with 8 bases fitting TRBD1. CDR1 is MNHEY, CDR2 SMNVEV, per germline (reference sequence). The J segment lost 8 bases and the V segment lost 5 bases, leaving 7 bases of the junction unmatched. This CDR3 spans 13 amino acids. CDR3 sequence reads: CASSPGQGRGYTF. CDR3 nucleotides: TGTGCCAGCAGTCCCGGACAGGGACGGGGCTACACCTTC.

The chain links TRBV13 to TRBJ2-7; D might be TRBD1 (5 bases). Germline CDR1 and CDR2: PRHDT and FYEKMQ (reference sequence). The length of the CDR3 is 14 residues. V dropped 3 bases and J dropped 6 bases, with 15 bases sitting between them. This chain's CDR3 is CASSLGRPPPEQYF. In nucleotides, the CDR3 is TGTGCCAGCAGCTTGGGGCGGCCCCCCCCCGAGCAGTACTTC.

The V gene is TRBV27, the J gene TRBJ2-7, with a tentative D call TRBD2 (5 bases). Trimming took 5 bases from V and 5 from J, leaving 13 bases between them. The CDR3 contains 13 residues. The germline gives CDR1 MNHEY, CDR2 SMNVEV (reference sequence). For the CDR3, the DNA is TGTGCCAGCAGTCTCCCGGGGAGCAACGAGCAGTACTTC. It translates to CASSLPGSNEQYF.

The chain has TRBV7-8 and TRBJ2-2; 13 nucleotides match TRBD2. The CDR3 contains 15 residues. Germline V gene sequence: CDR1 SGHVS, CDR2 FQNEAQ. J lost 9 bases, V lost 5 bases, and 6 bases had no gene match. Written as DNA, the CDR3 is TGTGCCAGCAGCGTCGGGACTAGCGGGACCCGGGAGCTGTTTTTT. This gives the protein CASSVGTSGTRELFF.

The chain links TRBV4-1 to TRBJ2-1, with 10 bases that match TRBD1. The V segment lost 3 bases and the J segment 7 bases; nucleotides outside the gene matches: 6. From germline, CDR1 is MGHRA and CDR2 YSYEKL. The CDR3 spans 15 residues. CDR3 sequence: CASSQTGGGVNEQFF. The CDR3 DNA sequence: TGCGCCAGCAGCCAGACAGGGGGCGGGGTGAATGAGCAGTTCTTC.

The table lists this clone with a count of one. The J gene is TRBJ1-2, the V gene TRBV29-1, with 8 bases lining up with TRBD1. The CDR3 consists of 11 residues. Germline loops: CDR1 SQVTM, CDR2 ANQGSEA. Trimming at V came to 6 bases and at J to 8 bases, leaving 5 bases not matched to a gene. This chain's CDR3 is CSVTGGGGYTF. The CDR3 coding sequence is TGCAGCGTCACAGGGGGAGGGGGCTACACCTTC.

By proportion, this clone is large. The chain joins TRBV5-8 to TRBJ1-5; 7 bases agree with TRBD1. Germline loops: CDR1 SGHTS, CDR2 YDEGEE. Unmatched junction bases numbered 4, after V lost 4 bases and J lost 3 bases. This CDR3 comprises 14 residues. The CDR3 region is CASSRQGNNQPQHF. CDR3 in DNA: TGTGCCAGCAGCCGACAGGGCAACAATCAGCCCCAGCATTTT.

J is TRBJ2-5 and V is TRBV7-2, with no clear D. This CDR3 is 14 amino acids long. Germline CDR1 is SGHTA and CDR2 is FQGNSA. With 3 bases removed from V and 1 base from J, the gap between germline ends came to 9 bases. CDR3: CASSFDLTQETQYF. The CDR3 DNA follows: TGTGCCAGCAGCTTCGACTTAACCCAAGAGACCCAGTACTTC.

The genes are TRBV30 and TRBJ2-7, with 7 positions matching TRBD1. Germline CDR1 and CDR2: GTSNPN and SVGIG (reference sequence). Trimming at V came to 5 bases and at J to 2 bases, leaving 3 bases not matched to a gene. The CDR3 is 12 amino acids. CDR3 amino acids: CAWSGTAYEQYF. In DNA, the CDR3 is TGTGCCTGGTCCGGGACAGCCTACGAGCAGTACTTC.

This sequence joins TRBV27 and TRBJ1-6; 9 bases are a match to TRBD1. CDR1 and CDR2 (germline): MNHEY, SMNVEV (reference sequence). With 6 bases clipped from V and 9 bases from J, the junction kept 9 bases outside the gene matches. The CDR3 is made up of 15 amino acids. This CDR3 reads CASRPGTGRVSPLHF. The CDR3 DNA is TGTGCCAGCAGACCCGGGACAGGGCGGGTTTCACCCCTCCACTTT.

The chain employs TRBV5-8 and TRBJ2-3; 10 bases match TRBD2. Looked up from germline, CDR1 is SGHTS and CDR2 is YDEGEE. Germline trimming cut 6 bases from V and 4 bases from J; bases unmatched to any gene: 8. The CDR3 contains 15 residues. The CDR3: CASNLAGVGSDTQYF. CDR3 coding DNA: TGTGCCAGCAACCTAGCGGGAGTTGGGTCAGATACGCAGTATTTT.

V gene TRBV28 combines with J gene TRBJ1-2, with 10 bases matching TRBD1. The CDR3 consists of 17 residues. Per the germline V gene, CDR1 is MDHEN and CDR2 is SYDVKM. V lost 6 bases, J lost 7 bases, and 17 bases stayed unmatched. The DNA for the CDR3 is TGTGCCAGCAGCCGATCCCCGGGACAGGGGAGGTTCTTTGGCTACACCTTC. It specifies CASSRSPGQGRFFGYTF.

The CDR3 bases are TGTGCCAGTGTGTCCGGGACAACTTACGAGCAGTACTTC. It encodes CASVSGTTYEQYF. This chain joins TRBV6-1 and TRBJ2-7; possible D gene TRBD1, 6 bases. V shed 9 bases and J shed 4 bases, with 16 bases lying between them. Per germline, CDR1 MNHNS and CDR2 SASEGT. The CDR3 has 13 amino acids.

Relative to its sample, this clone is hyperexpanded. V is TRBV27 and J is TRBJ2-1; D remains unclear. V gave up 3 bases and J gave up 0 bases, with 12 bases separating them. There are 16 residues in the CDR3. Germline-derived CDR1 and CDR2 are MNHEY and SMNVEV (reference sequence). The CDR3 coding sequence is TGTGCCAGCAGTTTCATCCCCGTTAGCTCCTACAATGAGCAGTTCTTC. This sequence encodes CASSFIPVSSYNEQFF.

In nucleotides, the CDR3 is TGTGCCAGCAGCTTAGCTAGCGGGGCGAGAGGGCAGTACTTC. Amino acids: CASSLASGARGQYF. V gene TRBV11-2 combines with J gene TRBJ2-7; 9 nucleotides agree with TRBD2. The V gene end was trimmed by 1 base and the J gene end by 9 bases; junction bases not matched to a gene: 7. The CDR3 sequence is 14 residues long. CDR1 and CDR2 (germline): SGHAT, FQNNGV.

This clone has only one observation. The chain combines TRBV5-8 with TRBJ1-3; D unclear. V lost 4 bases, J lost 0 bases, and 17 bases lay in between. Germline V CDR1 and CDR2: SGHTS, YDEGEE. The CDR3 spans 17 residues. The CDR3 sequence: CASSRGTYQSSGNTIYF. DNA for the CDR3: TGTGCCAGCAGCCGCGGCACCTACCAGAGCTCTGGAAACACCATATATTTT.

The chain recombines TRBV27 with TRBJ2-1, with 7 nucleotides matching TRBD2. The CDR3 is 16 amino acids. The V gene end was trimmed by 6 bases and the J gene end by 6 bases; junction bases not matched to a gene: 14. Germline CDR1 is MNHEY and CDR2 is SMNVEV (reference sequence). For the CDR3, the DNA is TGTGCCAGCAGCCCCGGGACTACACTACCGGTCAATGAGCAGTTCTTC. Translated, it gives CASSPGTTLPVNEQFF.

The V and J genes are TRBV11-2 and TRBJ1-2; a possible D gene is TRBD1 (6 bases). With 2 bases removed from V and 4 bases from J, the gap between germline ends came to 23 bases. CDR3 length: 18 residues. CDR1 and CDR2 from the germline V gene are SGHAT and FQNNGV. The CDR3, as DNA: TGTGCCAGCAGCTTATCTAGGAAGGACAGCCCACGTGTCTATGGCTACACCTTC. This sequence encodes CASSLSRKDSPRVYGYTF.

The chain carries TRBV5-1 and TRBJ1-2; 8 bases map to TRBD1. CDR3 length: 18 amino acids. Germline V CDR1 and CDR2: SGHRS, YFSETQ. Trimming at V came to 2 bases and at J to 0 bases, leaving 12 bases not matched to a gene. The CDR3 loop is CASSFEQGGRSANYGYTF. The DNA for the CDR3 is TGCGCCAGCAGCTTTGAACAGGGGGGCCGGTCAGCTAACTATGGCTACACCTTC.

This chain connects TRBV4-2 to TRBJ1-3, with 7 bases aligning to TRBD1. The CDR3 totals 15 residues. The V gene end was trimmed by 1 base and the J gene end by 1 base; junction bases not matched to a gene: 1. Per germline, CDR1 LGHNA and CDR2 YNFKEQ. The CDR3 here is CASSQGQGSGNTIYF. The CDR3 DNA reads TGTGCCAGCAGCCAAGGACAGGGATCTGGAAACACCATATATTTT.